This record looks at one T cell receptor beta chain sequence and its context. Other DNA sequences from this sample encode an identical CDR3 as well. Sequenced by immunoSEQ multiplex PCR; TCRdb stores in-frame clones only, minus some. The data contain about 2.1 million clones, around 93% of them singletons. The data were taken from a study of shared clonotypes between healthy human individuals. CDR1 and CDR2 from the germline V gene are SGDLS and YYNGEE. CDR3 length: 15 amino acids. Trimming at V came to 0 bases and at J to 3 bases, leaving 2 bases not matched to a gene. Terminally differentiated effector memory CD45RA+ cells were excluded by CCR7 positive selection of CD45RO-negative cells.

The chain joins TRBV9 to TRBJ2-7, with 11 positions matching TRBD2. This receptor was identified in a man younger than 30 in good health. Some clones in this sample may be carry-over from other donors' samples. The sequencing sample was made of naive CD8+ T cells from PBMCs. The CDR3 sequence is CASSVGTSGSYEQYF. In DNA form, the CDR3 reads TGTGCCAGCAGCGTAGGTACTAGCGGGAGCTACGAGCAGTACTTC.